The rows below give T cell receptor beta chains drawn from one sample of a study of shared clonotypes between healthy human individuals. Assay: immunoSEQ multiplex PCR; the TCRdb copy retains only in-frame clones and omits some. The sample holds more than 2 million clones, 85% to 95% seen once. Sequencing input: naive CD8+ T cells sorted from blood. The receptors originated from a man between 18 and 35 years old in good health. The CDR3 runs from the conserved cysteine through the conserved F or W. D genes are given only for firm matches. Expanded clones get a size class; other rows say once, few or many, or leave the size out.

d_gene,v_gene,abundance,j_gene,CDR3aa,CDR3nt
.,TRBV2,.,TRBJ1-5,CASSESSQGHQPQHF,TGTGCCAGCAGTGAAAGCAGTCAGGGGCATCAGCCCCAGCATTTT
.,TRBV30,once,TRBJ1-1,CACHPGGLTEAFF,TGTGCCTGCCATCCCGGGGGGCTCACTGAAGCTTTCTTT
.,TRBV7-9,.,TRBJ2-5,CASSLGDYQETQYF,TGTGCCAGCAGCTTAGGGGACTACCAAGAGACCCAGTACTTC
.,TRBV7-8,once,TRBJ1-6,CASTGPYNSPLHF,TGTGCCAGCACCGGCCCCTATAATTCACCCCTCCACTTT
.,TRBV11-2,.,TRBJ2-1,CASSSESGGYNEQFF,TGTGCCAGCAGCTCCGAATCGGGCGGCTACAATGAGCAGTTCTTC
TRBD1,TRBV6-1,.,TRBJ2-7,CASSDRGGIDEQYF,TGTGCCAGCAGCGACAGGGGGGGGATAGACGAGCAGTACTTC
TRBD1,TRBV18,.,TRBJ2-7,CASSPPGAGGIYYEQYF,TGTGCCAGCTCACCACCAGGGGCAGGGGGCATCTATTACGAGCAGTACTTC
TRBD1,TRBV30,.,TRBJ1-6,CAWSEGQGYRSLHF,TGTGCCTGGAGTGAGGGACAGGGGTACCGGTCCCTCCACTTT
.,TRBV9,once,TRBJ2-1,CASSVGEFNEQFF,TGTGCCAGCAGCGTAGGGGAATTCAATGAGCAGTTCTTC
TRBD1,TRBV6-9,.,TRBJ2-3,CASSSPDRGITDTQYF,TGTGCCAGCAGTTCACCGGACAGGGGGATTACAGATACGCAGTATTTT
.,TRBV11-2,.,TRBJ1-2,CASSLRAAGGYTF,TGTGCCAGCAGCTTAAGGGCGGCGGGGGGCTACACCTTC
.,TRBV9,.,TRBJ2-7,CASSPEGPIDEQYF,TGTGCCAGCAGCCCCGAGGGCCCGATCGACGAGCAGTACTTC
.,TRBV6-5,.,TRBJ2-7,CASSYRGGSYEQYF,TGTGCCAGCAGTTACAGGGGAGGCTCCTACGAGCAGTACTTC
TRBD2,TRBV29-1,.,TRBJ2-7,CSVAPRTSGIYEQYF,TGCAGCGTGGCCCCGCGGACTAGCGGCATCTACGAGCAGTACTTC
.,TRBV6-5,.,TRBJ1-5,CASSYSRHQPQHF,TGTGCCAGCAGTTACTCTAGGCATCAGCCCCAGCATTTT
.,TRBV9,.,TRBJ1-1,CASSVEGLNTEAFF,TGTGCCAGCAGCGTAGAGGGGTTGAACACTGAAGCTTTCTTT
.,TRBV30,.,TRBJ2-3,CAWSSLGTDTQYF,TGTGCCTGGAGTTCACTAGGCACAGATACGCAGTATTTT
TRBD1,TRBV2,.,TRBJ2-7,CASRISGGGEQYF,TGTGCCAGCCGAATTTCAGGGGGTGGCGAGCAGTACTTC
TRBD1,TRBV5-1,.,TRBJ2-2,CASSTTGTANTGELFF,TGCGCCAGCAGCACCACCGGGACAGCAAACACCGGGGAGCTGTTTTTT
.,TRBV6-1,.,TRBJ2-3,CASSDGALDTQYF,TGTGCCAGCAGTGATGGAGCGCTAGATACGCAGTATTTT
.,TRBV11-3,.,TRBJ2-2,CASSPQSGELFF,TGTGCCAGCAGTCCTCAGTCCGGGGAGCTGTTTTTT
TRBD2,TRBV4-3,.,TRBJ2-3,CASSRITGLAENPADTQYF,TGCGCCAGCAGCCGAATAACCGGACTAGCGGAAAACCCCGCCGATACGCAGTATTTT
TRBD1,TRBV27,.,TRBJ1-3,CASRTGGLGGNTIYF,TGTGCCAGCAGGACAGGGGGCCTGGGAGGAAACACCATATATTTT
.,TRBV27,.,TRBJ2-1,CAIARGAHNEQFF,TGTGCCATCGCCAGGGGAGCCCACAATGAGCAGTTCTTC
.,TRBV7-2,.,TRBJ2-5,CASASKAGYQETQYF,TGTGCCAGCGCCAGTAAGGCAGGGTACCAAGAGACCCAGTACTTC
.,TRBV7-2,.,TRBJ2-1,CASSLSRSGQVYNEQFF,TGTGCCAGCAGCTTAAGCCGTTCCGGTCAGGTGTACAATGAGCAGTTCTTC
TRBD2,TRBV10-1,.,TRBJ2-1,CASSDQTSGGYNEQFF,TGCGCCAGCAGTGACCAGACTAGCGGGGGCTACAATGAGCAGTTCTTC
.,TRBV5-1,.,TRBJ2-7,CASSHKETASSYEQYF,TGCGCCAGCAGCCATAAGGAGACAGCGTCCTCCTACGAGCAGTACTTC
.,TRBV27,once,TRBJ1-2,CASSALAGAGFYGYTF,TGTGCCAGCAGTGCACTAGCGGGGGCAGGATTCTATGGCTACACCTTC
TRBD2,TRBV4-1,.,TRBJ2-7,CASSQHSSGRLEQYF,TGCGCCAGCAGCCAACATTCCAGCGGGAGACTCGAGCAGTACTTC
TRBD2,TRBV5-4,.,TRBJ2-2,CASMTSPVAGELFF,TGTGCCAGCATGACTAGCCCAGTGGCCGGGGAGCTGTTTTTT
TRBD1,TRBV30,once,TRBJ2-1,CAWSVGQGSYNEQFF,TGTGCCTGGAGTGTGGGACAGGGCAGCTACAATGAGCAGTTCTTC
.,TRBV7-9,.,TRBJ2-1,CASSPSESYNEQFF,TGTGCCAGCAGCCCATCCGAGTCCTACAATGAGCAGTTCTTC
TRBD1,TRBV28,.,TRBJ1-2,CASSPIAGTGEIDYGYTF,TGTGCCAGCAGTCCTATCGCGGGAACAGGGGAGATCGACTATGGCTACACCTTC
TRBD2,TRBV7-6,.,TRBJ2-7,CASSPGGLAGASYEQYF,TGTGCCAGCAGCCCAGGGGGGCTAGCGGGAGCCTCCTACGAGCAGTACTTC
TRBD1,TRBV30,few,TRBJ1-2,CAWSVLDRPYDGYTF,TGTGCCTGGAGTGTACTGGACAGGCCGTACGATGGCTACACCTTC
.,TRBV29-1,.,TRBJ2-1,CSVISNEQFF,TGCAGCGTTATTAGTAATGAGCAGTTCTTC
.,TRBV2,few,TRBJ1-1,CASSDQGLFNTEAFF,TGTGCCAGCAGTGATCAGGGGCTTTTTAACACTGAAGCTTTCTTT
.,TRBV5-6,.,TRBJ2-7,CASTPSGGRSSYEQYF,TGTGCCAGCACCCCATCGGGCGGTAGGAGCTCCTACGAGCAGTACTTC
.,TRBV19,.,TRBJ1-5,CASSRDRDSNQPQHF,TGTGCCAGTAGCCGTGACAGAGATAGCAATCAGCCCCAGCATTTT
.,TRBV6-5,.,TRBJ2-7,CASSYSSEGYEQYF,TGTGCCAGCAGTTACTCGTCGGAAGGCTACGAGCAGTACTTC
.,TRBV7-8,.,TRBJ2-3,CASSTTAADTQYF,TGTGCCAGCAGCACGACCGCCGCAGATACGCAGTATTTT
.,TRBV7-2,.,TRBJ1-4,CASSLASAGVGEKLFF,TGTGCCAGCAGCTTAGCGTCAGCGGGGGTCGGAGAAAAACTGTTTTTT
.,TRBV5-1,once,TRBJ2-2,CASSPEWGHTGELFF,TGCGCCAGCAGCCCGGAATGGGGCCACACCGGGGAGCTGTTTTTT
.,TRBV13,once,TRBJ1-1,CASSSGTGEAFF,TGTGCCAGCAGCTCCGGTACCGGGGAGGCTTTCTTT